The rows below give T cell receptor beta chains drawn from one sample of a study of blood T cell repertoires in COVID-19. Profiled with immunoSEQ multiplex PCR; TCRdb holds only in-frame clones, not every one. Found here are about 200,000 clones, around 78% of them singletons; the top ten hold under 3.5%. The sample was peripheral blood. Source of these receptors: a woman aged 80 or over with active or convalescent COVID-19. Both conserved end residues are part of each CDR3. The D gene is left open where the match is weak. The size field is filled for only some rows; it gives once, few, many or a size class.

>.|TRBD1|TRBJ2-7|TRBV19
TGTGCCAGTAGTACCTCGACAGGGTATTCCTACGAGCAGTACTTC
CASSTSTGYSYEQYF
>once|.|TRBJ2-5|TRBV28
TGTGCCAGCAGTTTATCAGGGATGCAAGAGACCCAGTACTTC
CASSLSGMQETQYF
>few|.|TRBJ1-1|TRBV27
TGTGCCAGCAGTTTATCGGAGGGATTCATGAACACTGAAGCTTTCTTT
CASSLSEGFMNTEAFF
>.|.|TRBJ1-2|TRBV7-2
TGTGCCAGCAGCTTAGGAGGTCGAGGCTCTGGCTACACCTTC
CASSLGGRGSGYTF
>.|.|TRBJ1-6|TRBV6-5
TGTGCCAGCACCGTACGAGAGACCTATAATTCACCCCTCCACTTT
CASTVRETYNSPLHF
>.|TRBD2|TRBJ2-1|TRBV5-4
TGTGCCAGCAGCTTGGTCCAGCGGGGGGGCAATGAGCAGTTCTTC
CASSLVQRGGNEQFF
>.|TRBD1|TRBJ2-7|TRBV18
TGTGCCAGCTCACCCCTCGACGGACAGGGTTCCTACGAGCAGTACTTC
CASSPLDGQGSYEQYF
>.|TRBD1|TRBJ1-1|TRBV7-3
TGTGCCAGCAGCCTCTCCGGGACAGGGGGCGCTGAAGCTTTCTTT
CASSLSGTGGAEAFF
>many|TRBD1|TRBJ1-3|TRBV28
TGTGCCAGCAGTTCCAGGGGGGCCTCTGGAAACACCATATATTTT
CASSSRGASGNTIYF
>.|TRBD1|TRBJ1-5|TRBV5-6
TGTGCCAGCAGCCCCTGGGGGACAGGGGATCAGCCCCAGCATTTT
CASSPWGTGDQPQHF
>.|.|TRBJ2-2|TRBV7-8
TGTGCCAGCACCCCCGTCAGGGTCAAACCGGCCGGGGAGCTGTTTTTT
CASTPVRVKPAGELFF
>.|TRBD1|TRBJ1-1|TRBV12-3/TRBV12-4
TGTGCCAGCAACAGGGGAATGAACACTGAAGCTTTCTTT
CASNRGMNTEAFF
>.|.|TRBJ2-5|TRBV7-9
TGTGCCAGCAGCTTAGTAGCAGGGTGGGGAGAGACCCAGTACTTC
CASSLVAGWGETQYF
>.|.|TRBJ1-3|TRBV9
TGTGCCAGCAGCGAAAGAGGAGGGTCGGGAAACACCATATATTTT
CASSERGGSGNTIYF
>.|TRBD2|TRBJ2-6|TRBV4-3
TGCGCCAGCAGCCGATGGGGAGGGAGAAAGGGGGCCAACGTCCTGACTTTC
CASSRWGGRKGANVLTF
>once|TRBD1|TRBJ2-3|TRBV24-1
TGTGCCACCAGGACGCGACAGGGACCCACAGATACGCAGTATTTT
CATRTRQGPTDTQYF
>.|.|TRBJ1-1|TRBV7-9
TGTGCCAGCAGCTTAGAAACAGGGGAAGCTTTCTTT
CASSLETGEAFF
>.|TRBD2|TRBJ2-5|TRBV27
TGTGCCAGCAGTCCAGGGACTAGCGGGGATTCACAAGAGACCCAGTACTTC
CASSPGTSGDSQETQYF
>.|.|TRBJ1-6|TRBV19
TGTGCCAGCAAGCCTCGAACAGGGTATGGTTCACCCCTCCACTTT
CASKPRTGYGSPLHF
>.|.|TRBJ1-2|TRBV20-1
TGCAGTGCCGTGGCTGGCTATGGCTACACCTTC
CSAVAGYGYTF
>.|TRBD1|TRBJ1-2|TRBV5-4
TGTGCCAGCAGCTTGGTCCGGGACAGGGGTTTGGGCTACACCTTC
CASSLVRDRGLGYTF
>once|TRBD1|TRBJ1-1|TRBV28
TGTGCCAGCAGTCCTTGGACAGGGAACACTGAAGCTTTCTTT
CASSPWTGNTEAFF
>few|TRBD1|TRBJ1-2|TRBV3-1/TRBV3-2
TGTGCCAGCCAGACCGGGACAGGGGGCTATGGCTACACCTTC
CASQTGTGGYGYTF
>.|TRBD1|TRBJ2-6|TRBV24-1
TGTGCCACCAGTGACCCTGACAGGGCTGGGGCCAACGTCCTGACTTTC
CATSDPDRAGANVLTF
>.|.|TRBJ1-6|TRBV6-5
TGTGCCAGCAGTTACCGGGGGAATAATTCACCCCTCCACTTT
CASSYRGNNSPLHF
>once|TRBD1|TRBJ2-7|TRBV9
TGTGCCAGCAGCGCCCTGGGACAGGGGGCCGACGAGCAGTACTTC
CASSALGQGADEQYF
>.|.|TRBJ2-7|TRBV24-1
TGTGCCACCAGTGAAGCCGGGACAAGAGGATACGAGCAGTACTTC
CATSEAGTRGYEQYF
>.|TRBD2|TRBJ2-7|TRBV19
TGTGCCAGTAGTCATGGGGGGGAACGGCAGTACTTC
CASSHGGERQYF
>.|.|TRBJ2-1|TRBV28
TGTGCCAGCGGGCGGGACAGCGCCTACAATGAGCAGTTCTTC
CASGRDSAYNEQFF
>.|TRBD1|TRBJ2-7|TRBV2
TGTGCCAGCAGTGAACGACAGGGGAAACACGAGCAGTACTTC
CASSERQGKHEQYF
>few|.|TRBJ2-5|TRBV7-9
TGTGCCAGCAGCACCGAGGGATATTGGGATGAGACCCAGTACTTC
CASSTEGYWDETQYF
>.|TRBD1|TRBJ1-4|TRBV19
TGTGCCAGTAGTATAGGGGGGACAGCCGCAACTAATGAAAAACTGTTTTTT
CASSIGGTAATNEKLFF
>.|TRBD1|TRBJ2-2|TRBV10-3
TGTGCCATCAGCGGACAGGGGGCGGTCGGGGAGCTGTTTTTT
CAISGQGAVGELFF
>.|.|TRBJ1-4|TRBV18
TGTGCCAGCTCACCACTGATATCTGGGCAGAATAATGAAAAACTGTTTTTT
CASSPLISGQNNEKLFF
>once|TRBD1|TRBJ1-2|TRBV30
TGTGCCTGGACCCGGGACAGGGGCTTATATGGCTACACCTTC
CAWTRDRGLYGYTF
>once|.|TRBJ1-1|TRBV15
TGTGCCACCAGCAGAGGGACTAGCTGGGGAGAGAACACTGAAGCTTTCTTT
CATSRGTSWGENTEAFF
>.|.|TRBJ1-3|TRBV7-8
TGTGCCAGCAGCTTAGAACGGGGTCTCGCCGGAAACACCATATATTTT
CASSLERGLAGNTIYF
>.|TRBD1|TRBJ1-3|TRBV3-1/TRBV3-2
TGTGCCAGCAGCCCGGAACAGGGGGCCTGGAACACCATATATTTT
CASSPEQGAWNTIYF
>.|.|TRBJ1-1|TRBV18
TGTGCCAGCTCACCACCGTATGTTCCAGGGTTTTCGACGTACACTGAAGCTTTCTTT
CASSPPYVPGFSTYTEAFF
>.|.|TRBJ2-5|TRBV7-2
TGTGCCAGCAGCGACCGTGGGCGGAGGGTCGGAGGGACCCAGTACTTC
CASSDRGRRVGGTQYF
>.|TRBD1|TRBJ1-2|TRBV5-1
TGCGCCAGCAGCCCCCAGACAGGGCTATACATAGCTGGCTACACCTTC
CASSPQTGLYIAGYTF
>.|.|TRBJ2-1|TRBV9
TGTGCCAGCAGCGTAGGAGTCCAAACTTCCTACAATGAGCAGTTCTTC
CASSVGVQTSYNEQFF
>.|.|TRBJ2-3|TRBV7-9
TGTGCCAGCAGCCGTGGGGGGACTAGCACAGATACGCAGTATTTT
CASSRGGTSTDTQYF
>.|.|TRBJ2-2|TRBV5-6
TGTGCCAGCAGCACGGACTTCTTGGCCGGGGAGCTGTTTTTT
CASSTDFLAGELFF
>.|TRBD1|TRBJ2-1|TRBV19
TGTGCCACTATGGACAGGGGGCATCTCAATGAGCAGTTCTTC
CATMDRGHLNEQFF
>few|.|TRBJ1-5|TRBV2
TGTGCCAGCAACCGGGATCCTTATCAGCCCCAGCATTTT
CASNRDPYQPQHF